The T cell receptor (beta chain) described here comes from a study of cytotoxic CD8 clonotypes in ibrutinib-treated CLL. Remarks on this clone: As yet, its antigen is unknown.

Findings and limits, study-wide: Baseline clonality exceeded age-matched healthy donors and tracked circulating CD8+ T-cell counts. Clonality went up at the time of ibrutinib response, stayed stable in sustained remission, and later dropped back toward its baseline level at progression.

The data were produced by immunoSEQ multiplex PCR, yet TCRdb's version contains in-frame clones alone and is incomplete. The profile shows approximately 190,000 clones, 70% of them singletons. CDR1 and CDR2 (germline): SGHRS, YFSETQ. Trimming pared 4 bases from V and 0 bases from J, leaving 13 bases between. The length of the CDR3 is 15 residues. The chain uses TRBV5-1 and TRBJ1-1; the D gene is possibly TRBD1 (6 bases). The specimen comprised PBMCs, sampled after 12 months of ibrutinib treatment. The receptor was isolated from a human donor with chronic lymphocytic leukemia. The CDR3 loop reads CASSLLGQMNTEAFF. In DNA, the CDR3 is TGCGCCAGCAGCCTCCTTGGACAGATGAACACTGAAGCTTTCTTT.